This T cell receptor (beta chain) was obtained from a study of T cells in Graves' hyperthyroidism and ophthalmopathy. The study's findings and limits: A model using 13 V-J features told ophthalmopathy apart from stable hyperthyroidism.

The definition of stable Graves' hyperthyroidism was no ophthalmopathy progression within 18 months. Uncontrolled infection, other autoimmune disease, pregnancy or lactation disqualified patients from enrolment. Diagnosis relied on clinical symptoms, serum thyroxine and TRAb, thyroid ultrasound and orbital computed tomography. Details on this clonotype: Its antigen remains unidentified.

The ends were cut back, 2 bases at V and 0 bases at J, with 10 bases in the middle. The length of the CDR3 is 14 residues. CDR1 is DFQATT and CDR2 is SNEGSKA in the germline V gene (reference sequence). Template material for amplifying TCR beta CDR3 regions consisted of RNA transcripts. TCR CDR3 underwent first-round RT-PCR with the HTBI primer set. In TCRdb, the multiplex PCR reads were re-called with MiXCR into one record per CDR3 protein. The sample comprises 600,000 or so distinct CDR3 sequences, 46% of which are singletons, and 8% to 8.5% rests with the top ten. The sequence was collected from a woman aged 18-29 years with Graves' hyperthyroidism. The sample taken for sequencing was peripheral blood or thyroid tissue (not recorded which). V usage is TRBV20-1 and J usage is TRBJ1-1, with no clear D. DNA for the CDR3: TGCAGTGCTAGATTTGCAGAGATGAACACTGAAGCTTTCTTT. It yields the protein CSARFAEMNTEAFF.